What follows describes a single T cell receptor (beta chain). The data stem from a study of blood T cell repertoires in COVID-19. The CDR3 consists of 15 residues. CDR1 SGDLS and CDR2 YYNGEE come from the germline V gene. With 4 bases removed from V and 7 bases from J, the gap between germline ends came to 17 bases. Here immunoSEQ multiplex PCR was the method, and the copy in TCRdb shows in-frame clones only, minus some. The data show fewer than 400,000 clones, with 89% seen just once and approximately 5.2% held by the top ten. The chain uses TRBV9 and TRBJ2-2; D may be TRBD2 (6 bases). Material for sequencing was PBMCs or T cells enriched from blood (not recorded which). The TCR comes from a man in his sixties who had recovered from COVID-19. The CDR3 nucleotides are TGTGCCAGCAGCATACAAGGAGGGGCTAGCGGGGAGCTGTTTTTT. Residues: CASSIQGGASGELFF.